A selection of T cell receptor beta chains follows, all from one sample in a study of cytomegalovirus exposure and HLA in healthy donors. The method was immunoSEQ multiplex PCR; TCRdb's version includes in-frame clones alone and lacks a portion of them. Of under 200,000 clones listed, around 84% are singletons. Sequencing was done on a sample of PBMCs. The receptor source for this set is a young man in good health and CMV-seronegative. Both conserved end residues are part of each CDR3. The D gene is left open where the match is weak. Expanded clones get a size class; other rows say once, few or many, or leave the size out.

j_call: TRBJ2-7
clone_size: -
d_call: TRBD1
v_call: TRBV6-5
cdr3_aa: CASRGQWPYEQYF
cdr3_nt: TGTGCCAGCAGGGGACAGTGGCCCTACGAGCAGTACTTC

j_call: TRBJ1-1
clone_size: -
d_call: -
v_call: TRBV2
cdr3_aa: CASRAQGRYTEAFF
cdr3_nt: TGTGCCAGCAGAGCCCAGGGTCGGTATACTGAAGCTTTCTTT

j_call: TRBJ1-5
clone_size: -
d_call: -
v_call: TRBV6-5
cdr3_aa: CASGRGTKYQPQHF
cdr3_nt: TGTGCCAGCGGTAGGGGTACGAAATATCAGCCCCAGCATTTT

j_call: TRBJ2-7
clone_size: -
d_call: -
v_call: TRBV19
cdr3_aa: CASSIGRDYEQYF
cdr3_nt: TGTGCCAGTAGTATTGGCAGGGACTACGAGCAGTACTTC

j_call: TRBJ2-1
clone_size: -
d_call: -
v_call: TRBV2
cdr3_aa: CASSYYNEQFF
cdr3_nt: TGTGCCAGCAGTTACTACAATGAGCAGTTCTTC

j_call: TRBJ2-5
clone_size: once
d_call: TRBD1
v_call: TRBV29-1
cdr3_aa: CSVSAGTDQETQYF
cdr3_nt: TGCAGCGTTTCCGCCGGGACAGACCAAGAGACCCAGTACTTC

j_call: TRBJ1-5
clone_size: -
d_call: -
v_call: TRBV19
cdr3_aa: CAQTGWGQPQHF
cdr3_nt: TGTGCCCAGACGGGATGGGGTCAGCCCCAGCATTTT

j_call: TRBJ1-5
clone_size: -
d_call: TRBD1
v_call: TRBV11-3
cdr3_aa: CASSLPQGAFRHYSNQPQHF
cdr3_nt: TGTGCCAGCAGCTTACCCCAGGGGGCCTTCCGTCATTATAGCAATCAGCCCCAGCATTTT

j_call: TRBJ1-1
clone_size: few
d_call: -
v_call: TRBV5-1
cdr3_aa: CASSLAGGYTEAFF
cdr3_nt: TGCGCCAGCAGCTTGGCCGGGGGGTACACTGAAGCTTTCTTT

j_call: TRBJ1-2
clone_size: -
d_call: -
v_call: TRBV5-1
cdr3_aa: CASSLSRVPYGYTF
cdr3_nt: TGCGCCAGCAGCTTGTCCCGGGTCCCCTATGGCTACACCTTC

j_call: TRBJ2-3
clone_size: -
d_call: TRBD2
v_call: TRBV7-8
cdr3_aa: CASSYRAGEPDTQYF
cdr3_nt: TGTGCCAGCAGCTACCGCGCGGGAGAACCAGATACGCAGTATTTT

j_call: TRBJ1-1
clone_size: -
d_call: -
v_call: TRBV18
cdr3_aa: CASSPFGQTNTEAFF
cdr3_nt: TGTGCCAGCTCACCCTTTGGGCAGACGAACACTGAAGCTTTCTTT

j_call: TRBJ2-7
clone_size: -
d_call: TRBD1
v_call: TRBV20-1
cdr3_aa: CSVIQGYEQYF
cdr3_nt: TGCAGTGTCATACAGGGGTATGAGCAGTACTTC

j_call: TRBJ2-1
clone_size: -
d_call: TRBD2
v_call: TRBV2
cdr3_aa: CASRVPRAGTSGRGSYNEQFF
cdr3_nt: TGTGCCAGCAGGGTTCCGAGAGCCGGGACTAGCGGGAGAGGCTCCTACAATGAGCAGTTCTTC

j_call: TRBJ1-4
clone_size: -
d_call: -
v_call: TRBV28
cdr3_aa: CASNPRQLEKLFF
cdr3_nt: TGTGCCAGCAACCCGCGGCAGCTCGAAAAACTGTTTTTT